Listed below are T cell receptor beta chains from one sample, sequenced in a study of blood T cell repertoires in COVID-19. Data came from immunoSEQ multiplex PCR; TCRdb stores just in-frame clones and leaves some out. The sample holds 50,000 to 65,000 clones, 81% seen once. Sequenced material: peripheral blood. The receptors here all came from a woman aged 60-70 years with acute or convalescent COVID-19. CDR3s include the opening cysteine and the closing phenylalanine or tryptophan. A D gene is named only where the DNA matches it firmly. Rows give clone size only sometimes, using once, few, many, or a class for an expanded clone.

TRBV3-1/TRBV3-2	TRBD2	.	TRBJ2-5	CASSQRRLGLQETQYF	TGTGCCAGCAGCCAGAGACGACTGGGACTACAAGAGACCCAGTACTTC
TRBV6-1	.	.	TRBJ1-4	CASSEEGTGVANEKLFF	TGTGCCAGCAGTGAAGAGGGGACGGGAGTTGCTAATGAAAAACTGTTTTTT
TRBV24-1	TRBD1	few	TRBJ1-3	CATSDLVDRVANTIYF	TGTGCCACCAGTGATTTGGTTGACAGGGTCGCGAACACCATATATTTT
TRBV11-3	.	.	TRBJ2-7	CASSPGTEYYEQYF	TGTGCCAGCAGCCCAGGGACTGAGTACTACGAGCAGTACTTC
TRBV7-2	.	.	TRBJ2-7	CASSLEARTYEQYF	TGTGCCAGCAGCTTAGAGGCTAGGACCTACGAGCAGTACTTC
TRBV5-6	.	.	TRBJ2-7	CASIRGDREGQYF	TGTGCCAGCATCCGCGGGGACCGAGAGGGGCAGTACTTC
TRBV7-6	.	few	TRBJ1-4	CASSRQVGGDEKLFF	TGTGCCAGCAGCCGACAGGTTGGAGGTGATGAAAAACTGTTTTTT
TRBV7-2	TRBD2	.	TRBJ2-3	CASSSPSGGGMDTQYF	TGTGCCAGCAGCTCCCCTAGCGGGGGGGGGATGGATACGCAGTATTTT
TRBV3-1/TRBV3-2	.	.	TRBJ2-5	CASSQGGETQYF	TGTGCCAGCAGCCAGGGAGGAGAGACCCAGTACTTC
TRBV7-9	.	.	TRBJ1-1	CASSLGHEAFF	TGTGCCAGCAGCTTAGGGCACGAAGCTTTCTTT
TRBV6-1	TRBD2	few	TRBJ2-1	CASSETAGGRNEQFF	TGTGCCAGCAGTGAAACGGCGGGGGGACGTAATGAGCAGTTCTTC
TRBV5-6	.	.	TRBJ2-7	CASSPVRQVKGYEQYF	TGTGCCAGCAGCCCTGTTAGACAGGTGAAAGGTTACGAGCAGTACTTC
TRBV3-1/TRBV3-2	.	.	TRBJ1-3	CASSSPRVDGNTIYF	TGTGCCAGCAGCTCCCCCAGGGTTGATGGAAACACCATATATTTT
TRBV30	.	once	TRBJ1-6	CAWSVTRFNSPLHF	TGTGCCTGGAGTGTAACTCGCTTCAATTCACCCCTCCACTTT
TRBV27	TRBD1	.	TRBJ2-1	CASNPGQGGENEQFF	TGTGCCAGCAACCCGGGACAGGGAGGAGAAAATGAGCAGTTCTTC
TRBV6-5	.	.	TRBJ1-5	CASRVAGFSNQPQHF	TGTGCCAGCAGGGTAGCAGGGTTTAGCAATCAGCCCCAGCATTTT
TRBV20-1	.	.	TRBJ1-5	CSASNRVHQPQHF	TGCAGTGCTAGTAACAGGGTCCATCAGCCCCAGCATTTT
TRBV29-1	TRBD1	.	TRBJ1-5	CSAQTGGGQPQHF	TGCAGCGCCCAGACAGGGGGCGGTCAGCCCCAGCATTTT
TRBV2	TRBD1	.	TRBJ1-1	CASGTGGTEAFF	TGTGCCAGCGGGACAGGGGGCACTGAAGCTTTCTTT
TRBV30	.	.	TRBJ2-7	CAWSVTGYEQYF	TGTGCCTGGAGTGTGACAGGCTACGAGCAGTACTTC
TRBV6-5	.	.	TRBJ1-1	CASKKSQGNTEAFF	TGTGCCAGCAAGAAGTCCCAGGGGAACACTGAAGCTTTCTTT
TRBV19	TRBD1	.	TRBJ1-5	CASSPSGRGFSNQPQHF	TGTGCCAGTAGCCCCTCTGGCAGGGGGTTTAGCAATCAGCCCCAGCATTTT
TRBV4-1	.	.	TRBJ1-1	CASSPNSGAEAFF	TGCGCCAGCAGCCCAAACTCGGGGGCTGAAGCTTTCTTT
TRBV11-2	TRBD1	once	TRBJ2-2	CASRNPGTDSGELFF	TGTGCCAGCAGGAATCCAGGGACAGACTCCGGGGAGCTGTTTTTT
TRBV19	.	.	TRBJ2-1	CASSPTGSPAGSPREQFF	TGTGCCAGTAGTCCCACAGGGAGTCCAGCGGGGTCGCCAAGGGAGCAGTTCTTC
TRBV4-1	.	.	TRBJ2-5	CASSQGEAALQETQYF	TGCGCCAGCAGCCAAGGAGAAGCGGCTCTCCAAGAGACCCAGTACTTC
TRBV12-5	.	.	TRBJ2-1	CASGLGTEDEQFF	TGTGCTAGTGGTTTGGGGACAGAAGATGAGCAGTTCTTC
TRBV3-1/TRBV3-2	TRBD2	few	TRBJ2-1	CASRLGTSPYNEQFF	TGTGCCAGCAGGCTCGGGACTAGCCCCTACAATGAGCAGTTCTTC
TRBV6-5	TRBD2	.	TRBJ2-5	CASRSGGQGETQYF	TGTGCCAGCCGCAGCGGGGGGCAGGGAGAGACCCAGTACTTC
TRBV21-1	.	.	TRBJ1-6	CASSKARQGKFPLHF	TGTGCCAGCAGCAAAGCCCGACAGGGGAAATTCCCCCTCCACTTT
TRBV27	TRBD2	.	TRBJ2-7	CASSRGGDSYEQYF	TGTGCCAGCAGTCGTGGGGGGGATTCCTACGAGCAGTACTTC
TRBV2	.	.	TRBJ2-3	CASSVRDTQYF	TGTGCCAGCAGTGTCAGGGATACGCAGTATTTT
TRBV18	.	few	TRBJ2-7	CASSPRPLYEQYF	TGTGCCAGCTCACCGAGGCCTCTATACGAGCAGTACTTC
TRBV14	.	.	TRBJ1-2	CASKDNTLAGGANYGYTF	TGTGCCAGCAAAGATAACACGCTGGCTGGCGGAGCTAACTATGGCTACACCTTC
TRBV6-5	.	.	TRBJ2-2	CASSANTGELFF	TGTGCCAGCAGCGCGAACACCGGGGAGCTGTTTTTT
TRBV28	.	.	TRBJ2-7	CASTPGDFVSYEQYF	TGTGCCAGCACTCCCGGGGACTTTGTTTCCTACGAGCAGTACTTC
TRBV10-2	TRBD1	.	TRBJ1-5	CASTQGNSNQPQHF	TGCGCCAGCACACAGGGGAATAGCAATCAGCCCCAGCATTTT
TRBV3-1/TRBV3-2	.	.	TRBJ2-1	CASSPTYDNEQFF	TGTGCCAGCAGCCCCACTTATGACAATGAGCAGTTCTTC
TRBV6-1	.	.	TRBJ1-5	CASSEPDISVHF	TGTGCCAGCAGTGAACCCGACATCTCGGTGCATTTT
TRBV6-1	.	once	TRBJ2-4	CASSEVLWGPLAKNIQYF	TGTGCCAGCAGTGAAGTTCTGTGGGGGCCCTTAGCCAAAAACATTCAGTACTTC
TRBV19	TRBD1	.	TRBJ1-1	CASWDRAVNMNTEAFF	TGTGCCTCTTGGGACAGGGCCGTAAACATGAACACTGAAGCTTTCTTT
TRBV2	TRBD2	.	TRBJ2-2	CASRTSGVTGELFF	TGTGCCAGCAGGACTAGCGGGGTCACCGGGGAGCTGTTTTTT
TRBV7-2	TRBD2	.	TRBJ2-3	CASSLERGGEYTQYF	TGTGCCAGCAGCTTGGAACGGGGGGGCGAGTACACGCAGTATTTT
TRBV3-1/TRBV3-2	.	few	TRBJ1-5	CASSQKGAGFQPQHF	TGTGCCAGCAGCCAAAAAGGAGCAGGGTTTCAGCCCCAGCATTTT
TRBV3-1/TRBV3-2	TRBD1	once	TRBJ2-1	CASSQEAGTGDYNEQFF	TGTGCCAGCAGCCAAGAAGCCGGGACAGGGGATTACAATGAGCAGTTCTTC